This T cell receptor beta chain is from a study of blood T cell repertoires in COVID-19. Study-level information: Material from acute and convalescent COVID-19 was sourced from the United States, Italy and Spain. T cells, B-cell-depleted T cells, or PBMCs provided the cDNA or gDNA that served as material.

Authors' processing steps: Reference gene primer amplification in the assay estimated nucleated cell counts. Libraries were prepared by immunoSEQ multiplex PCR; TCRdb keeps only in-frame clonotypes and omits some of them. Clone size and V and J calls were adopted from that table, with D and trimming inferred from the DNA. The table includes around 170,000 clones, roughly four fifths detected once. Germline V gene sequence: CDR1 SGDLS, CDR2 YYNGEE. Trimming took 3 bases from V and 11 from J, leaving 26 bases between them. The CDR3 runs to 16 residues. The gene calls are TRBV9 and TRBJ1-2; TRBD1 is a possible D gene (6 bases). Sequenced sample: peripheral blood. This TCR came from a woman between 35 and 50 years old with acute or convalescent COVID-19. The DNA of the CDR3 is TGTGCCAGCAGCGGAAAGACAGGCAATCGTTGGGCCTATTACACCTTC. Translating gives CASSGKTGNRWAYYTF.